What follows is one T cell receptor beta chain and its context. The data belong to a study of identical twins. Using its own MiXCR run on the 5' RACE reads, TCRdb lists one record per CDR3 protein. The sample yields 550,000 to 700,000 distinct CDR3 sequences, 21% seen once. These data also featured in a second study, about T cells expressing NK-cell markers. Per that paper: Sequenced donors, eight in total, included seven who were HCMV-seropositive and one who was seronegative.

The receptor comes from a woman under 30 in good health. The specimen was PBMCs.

The CDR3 protein is CASSLGTTAAKNIQYF. The CDR3 nucleotides read TGCGCCAGCAGCCTGGGGACTACCGCTGCCAAAAACATTCAGTACTTC. The chain carries TRBV5-1 and TRBJ2-4, with 7 bases fitting TRBD2. The CDR3 sequence is 16 residues long. In germline, CDR1 is SGHRS, CDR2 YFSETQ. With V trimmed by 4 bases and J by 1 base, 8 bases remained unmatched.